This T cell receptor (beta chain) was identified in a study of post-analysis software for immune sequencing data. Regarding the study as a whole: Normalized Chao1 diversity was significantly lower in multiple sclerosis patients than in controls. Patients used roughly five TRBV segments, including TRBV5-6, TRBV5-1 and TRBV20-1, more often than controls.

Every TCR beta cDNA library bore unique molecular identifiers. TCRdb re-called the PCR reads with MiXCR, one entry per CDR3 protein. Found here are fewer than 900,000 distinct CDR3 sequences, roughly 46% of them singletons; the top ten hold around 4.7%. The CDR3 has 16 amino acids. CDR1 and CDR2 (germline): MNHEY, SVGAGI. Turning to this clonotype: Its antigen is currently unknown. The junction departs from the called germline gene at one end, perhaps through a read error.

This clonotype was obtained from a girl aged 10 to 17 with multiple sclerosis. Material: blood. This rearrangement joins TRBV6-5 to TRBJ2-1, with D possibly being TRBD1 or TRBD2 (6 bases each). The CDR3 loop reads CASSPPGAELYNGQFF. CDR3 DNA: TGTGCCAGCAGTCCCCCGGGGGCAGAACTATACAATGGGCAGTTCTTC.